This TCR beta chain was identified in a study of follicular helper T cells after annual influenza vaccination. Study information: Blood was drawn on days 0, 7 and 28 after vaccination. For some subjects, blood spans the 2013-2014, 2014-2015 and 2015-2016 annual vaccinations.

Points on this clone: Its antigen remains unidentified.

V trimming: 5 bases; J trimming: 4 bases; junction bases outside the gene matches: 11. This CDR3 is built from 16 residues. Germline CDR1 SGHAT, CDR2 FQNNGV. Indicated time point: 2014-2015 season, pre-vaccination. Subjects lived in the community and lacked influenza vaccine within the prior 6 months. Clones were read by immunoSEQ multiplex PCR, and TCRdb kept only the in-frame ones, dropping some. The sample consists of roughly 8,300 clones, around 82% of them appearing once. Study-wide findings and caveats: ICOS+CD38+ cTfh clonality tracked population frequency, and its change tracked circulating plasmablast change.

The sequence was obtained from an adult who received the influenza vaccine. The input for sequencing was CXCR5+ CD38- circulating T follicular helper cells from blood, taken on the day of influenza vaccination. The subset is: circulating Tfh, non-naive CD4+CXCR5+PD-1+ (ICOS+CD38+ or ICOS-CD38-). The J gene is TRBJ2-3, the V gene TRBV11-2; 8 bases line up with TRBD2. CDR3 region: CASSRDGGRGADTQYF. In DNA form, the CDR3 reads TGTGCCAGCAGCCGTGACGGGGGGCGGGGGGCAGATACGCAGTATTTT.